These 5 T cell receptor beta chains originate from one sample sequenced in a study of blood T cells in healthy people across ages. Using a J-beta primer mix together with a sample-barcoded 5' primer, a second PCR was run for roughly 6 to 11 cycles. Using its own MiXCR run on the 5' RACE reads, TCRdb lists one record per CDR3 protein. The table has hundreds of thousands of distinct CDR3 sequences, 40% to 65% seen once. Sequenced: blood. These receptors were collected from an elderly woman in good health.

The rearrangement links TRBV28 to TRBJ2-5; D is ambiguous. Trimming removed 5 bases from V and 2 bases from J, with 15 bases in between. Germline CDR1 MDHEN, CDR2 SYDVKM. The CDR3 totals 15 residues. The CDR3 region has the DNA TGTGCCAGCAGTCCCCCCGGTTCCCCACAAGAGACCCAGTACTTC. Amino acids: CASSPPGSPQETQYF.

V and J are TRBV20-1 and TRBJ2-1; tentatively, D is TRBD1 (6 bases). This CDR3 is 12 amino acids long. Trimming stripped 6 bases from V and 15 bases from J, with 21 bases between. Looked up from germline, CDR1 is DFQATT and CDR2 is SNEGSKA (reference sequence). CDR3 protein: CSAPRTDIGLFF. The CDR3 nucleotides are TGCAGTGCCCCTCGGACAGATATTGGCTTGTTCTTC.

This chain uses TRBV7-2 with TRBJ2-1; maybe TRBD2 (5 bases). The CDR3 loop spans 13 amino acids. The germline V gene has CDR1 SGHTA and CDR2 FQGNSA. Trimming left V 5 bases short and J 9 bases short, with 14 bases between. In DNA form, the CDR3 reads TGTGCCAGCAGCGTACTACTAGACCGTGAGCAGTTCTTC. Its protein product is CASSVLLDREQFF.

This sequence joins TRBV18 and TRBJ1-2, with unresolved D. The CDR3 is made up of 13 amino acids. Trimming pared 3 bases from V and 3 bases from J, leaving 8 bases between. CDR1 is KGHSH and CDR2 is LQKENI in the germline V gene. In DNA, the CDR3 is TGTGCCAGCTCACCCCAGTTTGACTATGGCTACACCTTC. Amino acids: CASSPQFDYGYTF.

The V call is TRBV20-1, the J call TRBJ2-7, with 14 bases fitting TRBD2. The J call may be in error: the DNA end matches TRBJ2-5 better. CDR3 length: 18 amino acids. Germline V gene data show CDR1 as DFQATT and CDR2 as SNEGSKA (reference sequence). The CDR3 region has the DNA TGCAGTGCTAGACTCTCCAGGACTAGCGGGGGGCCTTATGAGACCCAGTACTTC. Its translation: CSARLSRTSGGPYETQYF.